The clone carrying this T cell receptor (beta chain) was seen a handful of times. Germline assignment: CDR1 DFQATT and CDR2 SNEGSKA (reference sequence). The CDR3 totals 21 residues. Trimming took 2 bases from V and 2 from J; bases not matched to a gene: 26. The sample belongs to a study of identical twins. MiXCR, run by TCRdb on the 5' RACE reads, gives a single entry per CDR3 protein. Of hundreds of thousands of distinct CDR3 sequences in the sample, 9% to 15% were seen once. These same data were also listed under a study on yellow fever vaccine responses in identical twins.

The sequenced material came from PBMCs. The clonotype originates from a woman under 30 in good health. The rearrangement joins TRBV20-1 to TRBJ1-1, with 7 positions matching TRBD1. The CDR3 reads CSARPPGAYRAQGGRNTEAFF. In nucleotides, the CDR3 is TGCAGTGCTAGACCTCCCGGCGCCTACAGGGCCCAAGGGGGCCGAAACACTGAAGCTTTCTTT.